This TCR beta chain emerged from a study of T cell responses to AZD1222 COVID-19 vaccine. The CDR3 runs 14 residues. Germline values: CDR1 MNHEY, CDR2 SVGEGT. Trimming shortened V by 5 bases and J by 5 bases, and 15 bases separated the two germline ends. For this clone: Its antigen is not known.

Samples with a second dose at about 4 or about 12 weeks were pooled together. Generated by immunoSEQ multiplex PCR, the TCRdb table keeps only in-frame clones and is missing some. In the table there are 77,000 or so clones, 91% of which are singletons. Whole-study results and caveats: Repertoire sampling occurred only after the peak T cell response. Researchers report vaccine-associated CD4 TCRs spanning spike, with dominance at 160-218 and 743-854.

The material sequenced was peripheral blood, taken 28 days after the second AZD1222 dose. This sequence was found in an adult who received the AZD1222 COVID-19 vaccine. The rearrangement joins TRBV6-2 or TRBV6-3 to TRBJ1-1; tentatively, D is TRBD1 (6 bases). Here the CDR3 reads CASSPQGHGTEAFF. Here the CDR3 DNA reads TGTGCCAGCAGTCCCCAGGGGCATGGTACTGAAGCTTTCTTT.